This T cell receptor (beta chain) appears in the sequencing data of a study of molecular identifiers for immune sequencing clone quantification. Study outcomes and limitations: Identical TCR molecules sharing a barcode could underestimate highly expanded clone sizes.

Naive CD8 T cells were sorted as CD8+CD4-CCR7+CD45RA+. TCRdb called the PCR reads again in MiXCR, with one record for every CDR3 protein. In the table there are over 600,000 distinct CDR3 sequences, around 20% of which are singletons. A remark on this clonotype: The antigen remains unidentified.

From germline, CDR1 is LGHNA and CDR2 YNFKEQ. The length of the CDR3 is 15 residues. V shed 1 base and J shed 7 bases, with 16 bases lying between them. This sequence originates from a human donor in good health. Some libraries in this study had Jurkat cell RNA spiked in. The rearrangement links TRBV4-2 to TRBJ1-2; possible D gene TRBD1, 6 bases. What was sequenced was naive CD8+ T cells from blood, with Jurkat cell RNA spiked in. As for subset: FACS-sorted CD8+CD4-CCR7+CD45RA+ naive T cells. In nucleotides, the CDR3 is TGTGCCAGCAGCCAAGCCGGGGGACAAACAGGTGGCTACACCTTC. This codes for CASSQAGGQTGGYTF.